The T cell receptor (beta chain) described here comes from a study of blood T cell repertoires in COVID-19. As for the study in general: COVID-19 samples collected from the United States, Italy and Spain covered acute and convalescent phases. PBMCs, B-cell-depleted T cells, or T cells were the source of the cDNA or gDNA that made up the material.

In the original processing: From reference gene primer amplification, estimates of nucleated cell counts were derived. The table came from immunoSEQ multiplex PCR; TCRdb's copy has only in-frame clones and leaves some out. That table supplies the V and J calls and clone size; D and trimming were determined from the DNA. The sample has 300,000 to 350,000 clones, about 93% seen once. This CDR3 contains 17 residues. Trimming took 0 bases from V and 7 from J; bases not matched to a gene: 15. Germline CDR1 is MRHNA and CDR2 is SNTAGT. While infection was still active, Seattle patients were enrolled and then followed longitudinally.

The material sequenced was peripheral blood. The chain combines TRBV6-4 with TRBJ2-7; 7 bases agree with TRBD2. This clonotype was obtained from a woman aged 30 to 39 with COVID-19, enrolled during active disease. CDR3 in DNA: TGTGCCAGCAGTGACTCGCGGAAGGGGAGGGCCCGGCGGGAGCAGTACTTC. Amino acid sequence: CASSDSRKGRARREQYF.